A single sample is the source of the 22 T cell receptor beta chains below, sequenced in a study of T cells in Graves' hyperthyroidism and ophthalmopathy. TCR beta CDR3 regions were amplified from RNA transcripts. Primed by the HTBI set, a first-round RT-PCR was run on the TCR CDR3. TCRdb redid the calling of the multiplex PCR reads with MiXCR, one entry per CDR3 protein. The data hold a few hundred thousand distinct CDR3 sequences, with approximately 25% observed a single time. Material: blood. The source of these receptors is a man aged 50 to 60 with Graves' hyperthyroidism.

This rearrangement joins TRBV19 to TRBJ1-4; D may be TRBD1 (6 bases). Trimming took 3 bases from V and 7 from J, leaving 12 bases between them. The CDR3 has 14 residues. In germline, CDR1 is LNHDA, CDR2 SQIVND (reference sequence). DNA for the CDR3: TGTGCCAGTAGTATGGGGGCAGACGGTGAAAAACTGTTTTTT. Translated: CASSMGADGEKLFF.

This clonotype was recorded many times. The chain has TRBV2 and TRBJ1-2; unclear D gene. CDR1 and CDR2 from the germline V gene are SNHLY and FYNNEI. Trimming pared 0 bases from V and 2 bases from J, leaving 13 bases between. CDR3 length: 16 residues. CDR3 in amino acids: CASSEALAGKNYGYTF. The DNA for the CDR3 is TGTGCCAGCAGTGAAGCGCTGGCAGGAAAGAACTATGGCTACACCTTC.

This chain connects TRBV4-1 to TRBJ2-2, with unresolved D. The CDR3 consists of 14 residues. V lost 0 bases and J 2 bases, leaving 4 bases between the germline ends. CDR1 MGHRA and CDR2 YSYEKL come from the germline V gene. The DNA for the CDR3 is TGCGCCAGCAGCCAAGAACACAACACCGGGGAGCTGTTTTTT. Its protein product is CASSQEHNTGELFF.

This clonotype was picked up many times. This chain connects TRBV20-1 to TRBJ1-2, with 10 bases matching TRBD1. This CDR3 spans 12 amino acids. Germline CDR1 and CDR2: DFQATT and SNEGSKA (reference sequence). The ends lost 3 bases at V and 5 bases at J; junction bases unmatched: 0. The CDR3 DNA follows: TGCAGTGCTAGGGGACAGGGGTATGGCTACACCTTC. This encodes CSARGQGYGYTF.

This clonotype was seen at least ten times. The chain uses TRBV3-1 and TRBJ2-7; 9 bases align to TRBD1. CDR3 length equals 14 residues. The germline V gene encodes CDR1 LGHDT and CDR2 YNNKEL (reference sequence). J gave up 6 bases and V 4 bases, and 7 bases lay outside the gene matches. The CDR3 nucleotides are TGTGCCAGCAGCCGGGACAGGGTTCTTGGCGAGCAGTACTTC. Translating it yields CASSRDRVLGEQYF.

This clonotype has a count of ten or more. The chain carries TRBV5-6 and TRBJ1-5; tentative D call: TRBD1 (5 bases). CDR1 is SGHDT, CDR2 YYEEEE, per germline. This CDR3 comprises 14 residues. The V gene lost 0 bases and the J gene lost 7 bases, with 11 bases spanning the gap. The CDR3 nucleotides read TGTGCCAGCAGCTTGGCAGGGAATGGGCAGCCCCAGCATTTT. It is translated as CASSLAGNGQPQHF.

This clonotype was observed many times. The CDR3 loop is CASSPTGLNQPQHF. CDR3 nucleotide sequence: TGTGCCAGCAGCCCAACAGGTCTCAATCAGCCCCAGCATTTT. This sequence joins TRBV11-2 and TRBJ1-5, with TRBD1 as a possible D gene (5 bases). The CDR3 runs 14 residues. V gave up 5 bases and J gave up 3 bases, with 11 bases separating them. Germline CDR1 reads SGHAT; CDR2 reads FQNNGV.

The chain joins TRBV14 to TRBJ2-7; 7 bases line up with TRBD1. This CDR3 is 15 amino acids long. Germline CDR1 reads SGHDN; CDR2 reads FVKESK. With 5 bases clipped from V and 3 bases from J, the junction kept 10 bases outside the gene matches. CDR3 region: CASSKRQGVSYEQYF. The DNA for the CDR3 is TGTGCCAGCAGCAAACGACAGGGAGTGAGCTACGAGCAGTACTTC.

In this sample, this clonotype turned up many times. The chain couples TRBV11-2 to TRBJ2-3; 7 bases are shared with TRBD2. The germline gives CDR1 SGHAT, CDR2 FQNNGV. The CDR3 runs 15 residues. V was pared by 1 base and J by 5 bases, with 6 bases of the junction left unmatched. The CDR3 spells CASSLGLVAGDTQYF. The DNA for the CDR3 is TGTGCCAGCAGCTTAGGCTTGGTAGCGGGAGATACGCAGTATTTT.

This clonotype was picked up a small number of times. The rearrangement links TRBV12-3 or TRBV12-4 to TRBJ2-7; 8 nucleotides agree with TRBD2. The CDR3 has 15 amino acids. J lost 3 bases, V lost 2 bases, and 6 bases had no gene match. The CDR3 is CASSLSPGGGYEQYF. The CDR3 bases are TGTGCCAGCAGTTTATCCCCCGGGGGGGGCTACGAGCAGTACTTC.

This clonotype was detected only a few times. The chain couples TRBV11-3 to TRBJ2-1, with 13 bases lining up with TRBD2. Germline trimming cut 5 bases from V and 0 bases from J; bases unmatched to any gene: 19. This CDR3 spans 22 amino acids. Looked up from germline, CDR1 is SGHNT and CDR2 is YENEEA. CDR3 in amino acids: CASSPSGTLGLAGAFSYNEQFF. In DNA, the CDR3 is TGTGCCAGCAGCCCTTCCGGGACACTAGGACTAGCGGGAGCGTTCTCCTACAATGAGCAGTTCTTC.

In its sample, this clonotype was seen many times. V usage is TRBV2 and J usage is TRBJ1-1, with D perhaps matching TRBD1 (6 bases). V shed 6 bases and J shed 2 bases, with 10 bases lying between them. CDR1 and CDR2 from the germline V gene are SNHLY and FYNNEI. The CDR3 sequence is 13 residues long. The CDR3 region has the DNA TGTGCCAGCAGACAGGGTACCAACACTGAAGCTTTCTTT. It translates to CASRQGTNTEAFF.

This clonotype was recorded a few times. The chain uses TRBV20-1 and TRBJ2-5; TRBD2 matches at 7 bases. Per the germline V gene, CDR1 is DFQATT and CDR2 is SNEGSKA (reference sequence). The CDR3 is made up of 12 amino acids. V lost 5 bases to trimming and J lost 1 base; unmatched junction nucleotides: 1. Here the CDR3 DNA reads TGCAGTGCTGCTAGCGGCCAAGAGACCCAGTACTTC. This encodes CSAASGQETQYF.

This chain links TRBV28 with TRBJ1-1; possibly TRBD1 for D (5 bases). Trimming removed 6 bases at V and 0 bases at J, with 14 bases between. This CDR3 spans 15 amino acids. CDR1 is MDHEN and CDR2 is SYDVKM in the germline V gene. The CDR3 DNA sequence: TGTGCCAGCAGCCCCGAGTGGGGGATGAACACTGAAGCTTTCTTT. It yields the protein CASSPEWGMNTEAFF.

In nucleotides, the CDR3 is TGTGCCAGCAGCTCTTACCCACTAGCGGGGGGCACAGATACGCAGTATTTT. As protein: CASSSYPLAGGTDTQYF. V and J are TRBV7-8 and TRBJ2-3; TRBD2 aligns across 11 bases. J gave up 1 base and V 4 bases, and 7 bases lay outside the gene matches. The CDR3 contains 17 residues. Germline CDR1 reads SGHVS; CDR2 reads FQNEAQ. The complete variable domain, with remaining parts taken from reference TRBV7-8 and TRBJ2-3, reads GAGVSQSPRYKVAKRGQDVALRCDPISGHVSLFWYQQALGQGPEFLTYFQNEAQLDKSGLPSDRFFAERPEGSVSTLKIQRTQQEDSAVYLCASSSYPLAGGTDTQYFGPGTRLTVL.

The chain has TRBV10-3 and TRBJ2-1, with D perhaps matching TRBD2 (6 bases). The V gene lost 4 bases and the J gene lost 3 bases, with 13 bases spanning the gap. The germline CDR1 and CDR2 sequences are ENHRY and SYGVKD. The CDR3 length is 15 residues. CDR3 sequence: CAISAGLGDYNEQFF. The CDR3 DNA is TGTGCCATCAGTGCGGGACTGGGGGACTACAATGAGCAGTTCTTC.

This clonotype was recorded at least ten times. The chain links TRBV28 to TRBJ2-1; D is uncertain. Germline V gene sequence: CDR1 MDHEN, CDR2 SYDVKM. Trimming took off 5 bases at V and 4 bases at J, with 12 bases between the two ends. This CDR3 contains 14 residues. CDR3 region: CASSTRHGYNEQFF. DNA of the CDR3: TGTGCCAGCAGTACGAGACACGGGTACAATGAGCAGTTCTTC.

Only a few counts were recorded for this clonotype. The CDR3: CSARDQTVGEAFF. In DNA, the CDR3 is TGCAGTGCTAGAGATCAAACGGTCGGGGAAGCTTTCTTT. The rearrangement joins TRBV20-1 to TRBJ1-1; no clear D gene. CDR1 and CDR2 from the germline V gene are DFQATT and SNEGSKA (reference sequence). The CDR3 runs to 13 residues. Trimming shortened V by 0 bases and J by 8 bases, and 13 bases separated the two germline ends.

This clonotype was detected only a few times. DNA of the CDR3: TGTGCCAGCAGTCCCCGACGGTACAATGAGCAGTTCTTC. Translated: CASSPRRYNEQFF. The J gene is TRBJ2-1, the V gene TRBV12-3 or TRBV12-4; D remains ambiguous. The V and J ends lost 5 bases and 4 bases respectively, with 9 bases between them. This CDR3 is built from 13 residues.

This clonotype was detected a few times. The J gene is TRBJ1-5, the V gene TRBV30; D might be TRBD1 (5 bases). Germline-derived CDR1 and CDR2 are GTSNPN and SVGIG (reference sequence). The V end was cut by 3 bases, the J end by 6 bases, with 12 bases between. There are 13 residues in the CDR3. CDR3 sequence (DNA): TGTGCCTGGAGCCAGGGAGAGGGTCAGCCCCAGCATTTT. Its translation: CAWSQGEGQPQHF.

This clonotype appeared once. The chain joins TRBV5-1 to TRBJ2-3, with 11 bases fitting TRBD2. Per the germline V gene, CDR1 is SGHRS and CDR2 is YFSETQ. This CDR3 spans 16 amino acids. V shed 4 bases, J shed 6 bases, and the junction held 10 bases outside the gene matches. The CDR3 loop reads CASSVTSGNTADTQYF. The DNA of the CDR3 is TGCGCCAGCAGCGTGACTAGCGGGAACACAGCCGATACGCAGTATTTT.

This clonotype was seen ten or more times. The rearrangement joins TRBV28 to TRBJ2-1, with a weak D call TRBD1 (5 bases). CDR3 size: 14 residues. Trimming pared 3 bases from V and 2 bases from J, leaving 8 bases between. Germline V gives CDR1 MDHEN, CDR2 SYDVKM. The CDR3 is CASSFLGAYNEQFF. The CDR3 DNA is TGTGCCAGCAGTTTTCTAGGGGCCTACAATGAGCAGTTCTTC.